Below are 21 T cell receptor beta chains sequenced from a single sample in a study of T cells in Graves' hyperthyroidism and ophthalmopathy. Amplification targeted TCR beta CDR3 regions from RNA transcripts. In the first-round RT-PCR of the TCR CDR3, the HTBI primer set was used. MiXCR, applied by TCRdb to the multiplex PCR reads, yields one record per CDR3 protein. The data hold hundreds of thousands of distinct CDR3 sequences, with about 45% observed a single time. Sequencing was performed on peripheral blood or thyroid tissue (not recorded which). Source of these receptors: an adult man with Graves' disease, either hyperthyroidism or ophthalmopathy (not recorded which).

A remark on this clonotype: A clone one base away is much larger, so this may be a read error. The V and J genes are TRBV24-1 and TRBJ2-7; 7 bases align to TRBD1. The CDR3 totals 15 residues. V was clipped by 3 bases and J by 3 bases; unmatched bases: 7. Germline assignment: CDR1 KGHDR and CDR2 SFDVKD. As DNA, the CDR3 is TGTGCCACCAGTGATCCGACAGGGCTGTTCTACGAGCAGTACTTC. Its protein product is CATSDPTGLFYEQYF.

This chain connects TRBV21-1 to TRBJ2-5; TRBD2 is taken as the D call from the table, unchecked against the DNA. TRBV21-1 is a listed pseudogene. The CDR3 consists of 14 residues. The CDR3 reads CASSTGTSYDEQYF. The CDR3, as DNA: TGTGCCAGCAGCACCGGGACTAGCTACGATGAGCAGTACTTC.

The chain employs TRBV29-1 and TRBJ1-2; tentative D call: TRBD1 (5 bases). Trimming removed 8 bases at V and 5 bases at J, with 21 bases between. Germline-derived CDR1 and CDR2 are SQVTM and ANQGSEA. This CDR3 region has 14 residues. DNA of the CDR3: TGCAGCAGCGGATCCAGGGATTTCGGGTATGGCTACACCTTC. The encoded protein is CSSGSRDFGYGYTF.

This clonotype occurred a few times. V gene TRBV7-9 combines with J gene TRBJ1-5; 12 bases map to TRBD1. CDR1 is SEHNR, CDR2 FQNEAQ, per germline (reference sequence). Trimming at V came to 1 base and at J to 2 bases, leaving 24 bases not matched to a gene. This CDR3 comprises 24 residues. The CDR3 DNA reads as TGTGCCAGCAGCTTAGAGACCGCACGGCTACGACGGGACAGGGGGCTGAGACGCAATCAGCCCCAGCATTTT. Encoded protein: CASSLETARLRRDRGLRRNQPQHF.

This clonotype was recorded many times. This chain connects TRBV24-1 to TRBJ1-2; D is uncertain. The germline V gene encodes CDR1 KGHDR and CDR2 SFDVKD. The V gene lost 7 bases and the J gene lost 0 bases, with 14 bases spanning the gap. The CDR3 covers 15 residues. In nucleotides, the CDR3 is TGTGCCACCAGCGACCCGGCAGAGCCTAACTATGGCTACACCTTC. Residues: CATSDPAEPNYGYTF.

This clonotype was found a few times. This chain links TRBV12-3 or TRBV12-4 with TRBJ1-1, with D possibly matching TRBD1 (5 bases). Deletions cut 3 bases from V and 10 bases from J, with 9 bases between. The length of the CDR3 is 11 residues. The CDR3 reads CASSLGDGAFF. The CDR3 DNA sequence: TGTGCCAGCAGTTTGGGGGACGGAGCTTTCTTT.

This clonotype was seen ten or more times. V is TRBV12-3 or TRBV12-4 and J is TRBJ2-5, with TRBD2 matching 8 bases. The ends lost 5 bases at V and 5 bases at J; junction bases unmatched: 7. The CDR3 consists of 14 residues. In DNA form, the CDR3 reads TGTGCCAGCAGTGCACCCGCGGGGGGCGAGACCCAGTACTTC. Protein product: CASSAPAGGETQYF.

This clonotype was counted at least ten times. The rearrangement links TRBV10-2 to TRBJ1-2; possible D gene TRBD1, 6 bases. This CDR3 contains 12 residues. Trimming shortened V by 8 bases and J by 2 bases, and 9 bases separated the two germline ends. Germline CDR1 WSHSY, CDR2 SAAADI. The CDR3 DNA is TGCGCCAGCTACGACAGGAACTATGGCTACACCTTC. Translation gives CASYDRNYGYTF.

This clonotype was counted once. A much bigger clone sits one base away, suggesting this may be a read error. The genes are TRBV20-1 and TRBJ1-5; D remains ambiguous. V lost 5 bases and J lost 2, with 13 bases in between. Germline V lookup: CDR1 DFQATT, CDR2 SNEGSKA (reference sequence). CDR3 length equals 14 residues. CDR3 sequence (DNA): TGCAGTGCTGGCAACCATTCTGGCAATCAGCCCCAGCATTTT. The encoded protein is CSAGNHSGNQPQHF.

This clonotype occurred many times. The chain joins TRBV5-1 to TRBJ2-2, with D hard to call. Deletions cut 1 base from V and 3 bases from J, with 4 bases between. The CDR3 extends over 13 amino acids. Germline CDR1 and CDR2: SGHRS and YFSETQ. DNA for the CDR3: TGCGCCAGCAGCTTGTGGGACACCGGGGAGCTGTTTTTT. Translated, it gives CASSLWDTGELFF. The full variable domain, rest sourced from reference TRBV5-1 and TRBJ2-2, is KAGVTQTPRYLIKTRGQQVTLSCSPISGHRSVSWYQQTPGQGLQFLFEYFSETQRNKGNFPGRFSGRQFSNSRSEMNVSTLELGDSALYLCASSLWDTGELFFGEGSRLTVL.

This chain links TRBV7-2 with TRBJ1-2; TRBD1 is a possible D gene (5 bases). Deletions cut 7 bases from V and 1 base from J, with 13 bases between. Germline loops: CDR1 SGHTA, CDR2 FQGNSA. The CDR3 loop spans 14 amino acids. This CDR3 reads CASTNSRDNYGYTF. The DNA of the CDR3 is TGTGCCAGCACCAACAGCAGGGATAACTATGGCTACACCTTC.

The chain employs TRBV7-2 and TRBJ2-6, with D possibly matching TRBD1 (5 bases). CDR1 and CDR2 (germline): SGHTA, FQGNSA. The CDR3 is 15 amino acids. Trimming took off 5 bases at V and 2 bases at J, with 10 bases between the two ends. The DNA of the CDR3 is TGTGCCAGCAGCAGGGGTGTAGCTGGGGCCAACGTCCTGACTTTC. This codes for CASSRGVAGANVLTF.

This clonotype came up a few times. This chain uses TRBV12-3 or TRBV12-4 with TRBJ1-6, with a possible D match to TRBD1 (6 bases). This CDR3 contains 15 residues. V was clipped by 6 bases and J by 1 base, with 10 bases between them. CDR3 loop: CASRAGTSYNSPLHF. In nucleotides, the CDR3 is TGTGCCAGCAGGGCCGGGACATCCTATAATTCACCCCTCCACTTT.

The sample holds a few counts of this clonotype. At one boundary the junction diverges from the germline segment, which might be a read error. The V gene is TRBV7-9, the J gene TRBJ1-1, with D possibly being TRBD1 (5 bases). The germline gives CDR1 SEHNR, CDR2 FQNEAQ (reference sequence). This CDR3 is 14 amino acids long. This CDR3 reads CTSSEAGLQPSRPF. CDR3 coding DNA: TGTACCAGCAGCGAGGCGGGACTCCAACCCTCGCGCCCATTT.

V gene TRBV20-1 combines with J gene TRBJ2-2; tentatively, D is TRBD1 (5 bases). Trimming pared 0 bases from V and 0 bases from J, leaving 11 bases between. Germline V gene data show CDR1 as DFQATT and CDR2 as SNEGSKA (reference sequence). The CDR3 loop spans 16 amino acids. The CDR3 bases are TGCAGTGCTAGAGAAAGGGGCAGCTCGAACACCGGGGAGCTGTTTTTT. Its protein is CSARERGSSNTGELFF.

This rearrangement joins TRBV6-6 to TRBJ1-2, with TRBD1 matching over 9 bases. From germline, CDR1 is MNHNY and CDR2 SVGAGI (reference sequence). This CDR3 contains 13 residues. After removal of 0 bases from V and 8 bases from J, the junction contained 1 base not matched to a gene. The CDR3 coding sequence is TGTGCCAGCAGTTACTCGACAGGGGGAGGCTACACCTTC. It encodes CASSYSTGGGYTF.

This clonotype was seen ten or more times. The chain links TRBV7-2 to TRBJ1-3, with D uncertain. The V gene lost 2 bases and the J gene lost 4 bases, with 9 bases spanning the gap. The CDR3 covers 14 residues. Germline V gene data show CDR1 as SGHTA and CDR2 as FQGNSA. CDR3 sequence: CASSLIGSGNTIYF. The CDR3 DNA follows: TGTGCCAGCAGCTTAATAGGGTCAGGAAACACCATATATTTT.

This clonotype was recorded a few times. V usage is TRBV6-5 and J usage is TRBJ1-5; 7 nucleotides align to TRBD1. Trimming took 5 bases from V and 3 from J; bases not matched to a gene: 7. This CDR3 comprises 15 residues. Germline CDR1 and CDR2: MNHEY and SVGAGI. The CDR3 DNA follows: TGTGCCAGCAGTCTCCCCGACAGGGCCAATCAGCCCCAGCATTTT. Translated: CASSLPDRANQPQHF.

CDR3 bases: TGTGCCAGCAGCTCAATGGCCGTAACTGGCTACACCTTC. It codes for CASSSMAVTGYTF. V is TRBV7-9 and J is TRBJ1-2, with D hard to call. Germline V lookup: CDR1 SEHNR, CDR2 FQNEAQ (reference sequence). Trimming took off 4 bases at V and 7 bases at J, with 13 bases between the two ends. The CDR3 runs to 13 residues. Looking up the rest from reference TRBV7-9 and TRBJ1-2 gives the full variable domain: DTGVSQNPRHKITKRGQNVTFRCDPISEHNRLYWYRQTLGQGPEFLTYFQNEAQLEKSRLLSDRFSAERPKGSFSTLEIQRTEQGDSAMYLCASSSMAVTGYTFGSGTRLTVV.

This clonotype was seen ten or more times. The rearrangement uses TRBV24-1 and TRBJ2-5, with 8 bases matching TRBD2. The CDR3 runs to 16 residues. The V and J ends lost 1 base and 5 bases, in that order; junction bases with no gene match: 8. Germline V gene data show CDR1 as KGHDR and CDR2 as SFDVKD. The CDR3 loop reads CATSDFPAGVEETQYF. The CDR3 DNA reads TGTGCCACCAGTGATTTTCCAGCGGGAGTCGAGGAGACCCAGTACTTC.

Points on this clonotype: This may stem from a read error, because a much larger clone lies one nucleotide away. The chain couples TRBV25-1 to TRBJ1-2, with D possibly TRBD1 on 5 matching bases. CDR3 size: 16 residues. CDR1 and CDR2 (germline): MGHDK, SYGVNS. Here the CDR3 reads CASSGAGLASGYGYTF. In DNA, the CDR3 is TGTGCCAGTAGTGGGGCAGGGCTTGCATCTGGTTATGGCTACACCTTC.